The T cell receptor (beta chain) under discussion was sequenced for a study of blood T cells in healthy people across ages. Study-level points and caveats: Estimated diversity across one million T cells was deemed an underestimate. Older age coincided with a roughly linear decline in TCR beta diversity per million T cells.

Then a second PCR, running about 6 to 11 cycles, was carried out with a sample-barcoded 5' primer and a J-beta primer mix. A single record per CDR3 protein comes from TCRdb applying MiXCR to the 5' RACE reads. The sample lists hundreds of thousands of distinct CDR3 sequences; 32% were seen once. Germline assignment: CDR1 DFQATT and CDR2 SNEGSKA (reference sequence). The CDR3 loop spans 12 amino acids. Trimming stripped 5 bases from V and 0 bases from J, with 6 bases between. The sample holds many counts of this clonotype. What it recognizes is unknown. Around 10 milliliters was the volume of peripheral blood drawn from each donor.

The chain employs TRBV20-1 and TRBJ2-3, with D possibly being TRBD1 or TRBD2 (5 bases each). This receptor was taken from a woman aged 80 or over in good health. Sequenced: blood. CDR3 region: CSAGDSTDTQYF. The CDR3 DNA is TGCAGTGCTGGGGACAGCACAGATACGCAGTATTTT.